This T cell receptor beta chain was obtained from a study of T-cell reconstitution after alpha-beta-depleted transplantation in children. Study-wide findings and caveats: Surviving thymic progenitors and recipient T cells were the source of high TCRbeta diversity at day 60 in some patients. Once a year had passed after transplant, T-cell counts and diversity came mostly from newly produced T cells. Several hundred graft clones that had expanded were reportedly the source of alpha-beta T cells about two months after transplant.

This clonotype has more than one count but fewer than ten. Antigen unknown. The library targeted TCRbeta and was prepared with unique molecular identifiers. TCRdb reprocessed the PCR reads via MiXCR and lists one record per CDR3 protein. The data contain around 500,000 distinct CDR3 sequences, under 25% of them singletons. The CDR3 extends over 14 amino acids. The V gene's germline CDR1 is MNHNS and CDR2 SASEGT. The ends were cut back, 8 bases at V and 0 bases at J, with 14 bases in the middle. The source of this sequence is a boy less than two years old who had a stem cell transplant for acute myeloid leukemia, so the T cells may come from the graft donor. The chain carries TRBV6-1 and TRBJ2-7; a possible D gene is TRBD1 (7 bases). The specimen was PBMCs, mostly from graft donor cells, collected 360 days after TCRalphabeta/CD19-depleted stem cell transplant. The CDR3 loop reads CASARGTASYEQYF. In DNA, the CDR3 is TGTGCCAGCGCCCGGGGGACAGCCTCCTACGAGCAGTACTTC.